This T cell receptor (beta chain) was found in a study of blood T cell repertoires in COVID-19. Overall study context: Acute-phase and convalescent COVID-19 samples originated in the United States, Italy and Spain. From T cells, B-cell-depleted T cells, or PBMCs came the material, which was cDNA or gDNA.

Original methodology: Counts of nucleated cells, estimated from reference gene primer amplification, were obtained. TCRdb keeps only in-frame clones here, not all; method: immunoSEQ multiplex PCR. The V and J calls and the clone size are those of that table, but D and trimming were determined from the DNA. The sample has some 180,000 clones, around 79% seen once. This clone was counted between two and nine times. Patients at the Seattle site were enrolled during active infection and followed longitudinally. The CDR3 totals 13 residues. Trimming cost V 2 bases and J 7 bases; bases outside gene matches: 2.

The V and J genes are TRBV12-3 or TRBV12-4 and TRBJ1-1, with TRBD1 matching 9 bases. This TCR derives from a woman aged 40-49 years with COVID-19, enrolled during active disease. The sample consisted of peripheral blood. CDR3 sequence reads: CASSLRTGVEAFF. In nucleotides, the CDR3 is TGTGCCAGCAGTTTAAGGACAGGGGTTGAAGCTTTCTTT.